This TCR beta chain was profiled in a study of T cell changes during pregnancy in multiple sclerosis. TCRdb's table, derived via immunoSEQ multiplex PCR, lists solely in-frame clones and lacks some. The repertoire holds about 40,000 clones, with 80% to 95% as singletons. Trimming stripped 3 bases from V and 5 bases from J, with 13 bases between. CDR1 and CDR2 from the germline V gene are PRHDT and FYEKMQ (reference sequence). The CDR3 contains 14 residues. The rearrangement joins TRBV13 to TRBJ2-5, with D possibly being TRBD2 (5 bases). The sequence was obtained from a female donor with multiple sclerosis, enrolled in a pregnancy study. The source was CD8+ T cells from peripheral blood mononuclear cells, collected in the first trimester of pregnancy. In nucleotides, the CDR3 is TGTGCCAGCAGCTTCTTACTAGGGCAGGAGACCCAGTACTTC. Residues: CASSFLLGQETQYF.